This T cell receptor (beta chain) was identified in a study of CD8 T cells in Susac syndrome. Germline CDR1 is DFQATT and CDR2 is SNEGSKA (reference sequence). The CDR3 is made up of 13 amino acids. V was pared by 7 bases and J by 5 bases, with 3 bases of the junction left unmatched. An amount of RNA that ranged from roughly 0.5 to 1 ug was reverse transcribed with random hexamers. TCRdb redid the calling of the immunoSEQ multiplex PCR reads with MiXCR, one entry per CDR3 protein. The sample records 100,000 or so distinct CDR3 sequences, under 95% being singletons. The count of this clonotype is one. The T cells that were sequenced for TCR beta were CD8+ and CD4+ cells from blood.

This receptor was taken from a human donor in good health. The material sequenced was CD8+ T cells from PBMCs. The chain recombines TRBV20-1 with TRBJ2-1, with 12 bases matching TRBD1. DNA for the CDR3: TGCAGTGGGGACAGGGGGCGAAACAATGAGCAGTTCTTC. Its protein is CSGDRGRNNEQFF.